This is a list of T cell receptor beta chains from one sample in a study of vaccination and CD4 T cells after COVID-19. These TCRs' antigens remain unknown. In TCRdb, the PCR reads were re-called with MiXCR into one record per CDR3 protein. The data contain over 8,000 distinct CDR3 sequences, roughly three fifths of them singletons. The sequencing sample was made of CD4+ T cells from blood, cultured in vitro. These receptor sequences come from a human donor who had recovered from COVID-19. Each CDR3 is given with its conserved first and last residue. The D gene is left open where the match is weak. Not every row has a clone size; where given, it reads once, few, many or a size class.

J: TRBJ2-5
D: .
V: TRBV10-3
size: large
CDR3: CAISESLRQQETQYF
DNA: TGTGCCATCAGTGAGTCTTTAAGACAGCAAGAGACCCAGTACTTC

J: TRBJ2-3
D: .
V: TRBV7-6
size: .
CDR3: CASSPDGSTDTQYF
DNA: TGTGCTAGCAGCCCAGACGGGAGCACAGATACGCAGTATTTT

J: TRBJ1-5
D: TRBD1
V: TRBV12-3/TRBV12-4
size: .
CDR3: CASRGTGMSNQPQHF
DNA: TGTGCCAGCAGAGGGACAGGGATGAGCAATCAGCCCCAGCATTTT

J: TRBJ2-1
D: .
V: TRBV6-1
size: .
CDR3: CASSVPGTGNEQFF
DNA: TGTGCCAGCAGTGTGCCCGGGACCGGCAATGAGCAGTTCTTC

J: TRBJ2-2
D: .
V: TRBV5-1
size: .
CDR3: CASSFSYSNTGELFF
DNA: TGCGCCAGCAGCTTCAGTTACTCGAACACCGGGGAGCTGTTTTTT

J: TRBJ1-1
D: .
V: TRBV21-1
size: few
CDR3: CAKVGATEAFF
DNA: TGTGCCAAAGTAGGGGCCACTGAAGCTTTCTTT

J: TRBJ2-5
D: .
V: TRBV7-6
size: .
CDR3: CASSLNTGKTQYF
DNA: TGTGCCAGCAGCTTAAACACAGGCAAGACCCAGTACTTC

J: TRBJ1-2
D: .
V: TRBV20-1
size: .
CDR3: CSAGDPNYGYTF
DNA: TGCAGTGCTGGGGATCCTAACTATGGCTACACCTTC

J: TRBJ1-2
D: .
V: TRBV6-1
size: few
CDR3: CASSPPQGYGYTF
DNA: TGTGCCAGCAGTCCTCCCCAGGGTTATGGCTACACCTTC

J: TRBJ2-7
D: .
V: TRBV6-1
size: .
CDR3: CASSEIFEQYF
DNA: TGTGCCAGCAGTGAAATTTTCGAGCAGTACTTC

J: TRBJ1-5
D: .
V: TRBV21-1
size: .
CDR3: CASSKAFEKSSNQPQHF
DNA: TGTGCCAGCAGCAAAGCATTTGAGAAGAGTAGTAATCAGCCCCAGCATTTT

J: TRBJ2-7
D: TRBD2
V: TRBV7-2
size: .
CDR3: CASSLRLAGYEQYF
DNA: TGTGCCAGCAGCTTGAGACTAGCGGGATACGAGCAGTACTTC

J: TRBJ2-7
D: TRBD2
V: TRBV7-2
size: .
CDR3: CASSIASGVSNEQYF
DNA: TGTGCCAGCAGTATCGCTAGCGGGGTCAGTAACGAGCAGTACTTC

J: TRBJ1-2
D: TRBD1
V: TRBV12-3/TRBV12-4
size: .
CDR3: CASSHRQGGGLGYTF
DNA: TGTGCCAGCAGCCACAGACAGGGGGGCGGCTTAGGCTACACCTTC

J: TRBJ1-1
D: .
V: TRBV5-1
size: few
CDR3: CASSLGRSNTEAFF
DNA: TGCGCCAGCAGCTTGGGACGGAGTAACACTGAAGCTTTCTTT

J: TRBJ2-1
D: TRBD2
V: TRBV6-2/TRBV6-3
size: .
CDR3: CASRRASGRGNEQFF
DNA: TGTGCCAGCAGGAGGGCTAGCGGGAGGGGTAATGAGCAGTTCTTC

J: TRBJ1-5
D: TRBD1
V: TRBV20-1
size: .
CDR3: CSATPPGGGGNQPQHF
DNA: TGCAGTGCAACCCCCCCAGGGGGAGGGGGCAATCAGCCCCAGCATTTT

J: TRBJ2-7
D: .
V: TRBV19
size: .
CDR3: CATKIGYEQYF
DNA: TGTGCCACCAAAATTGGATACGAGCAGTACTTC